This TCR beta chain originates from a study of Tregs in tolerant kidney transplant recipients. Study as a whole: Mixed chimerism was transient after nonmyeloablative marrow transplants from related graft donors.

The germline gives CDR1 SGHRS, CDR2 YFSETQ. The CDR3 consists of 18 residues. J was trimmed by 2 bases and V by 1 base; bases with no gene match: 13. This clone showed up just a few times. Its antigen is currently unknown. Study-level findings and limits: Nucleotide sequences could not be compared across some patients' samples due to primer changes. Antigen-driven expansion was suggested because donor-specific Tregs expanded more than all Tregs in tolerant patients.

The method was immunoSEQ multiplex PCR; TCRdb's version includes in-frame clones alone and lacks a portion of them. The table has about 69,000 clones, around nine tenths seen once; the top ten hold around 0.42%. Thawed PBMCs were FACS-sorted into unstimulated CD4+CD25+CD127- regulatory T cells, CD4+CD25- non-regulatory cells, CD4 and CD8 cells. This sequence originates from a human donor who received a combined kidney and bone marrow transplant. This rearrangement joins TRBV5-1 to TRBJ2-3; 7 bases fit TRBD1. Sequenced material: CD4+ T cells from blood, taken before the transplant. Written as DNA, the CDR3 is TGCGCCAGCAGCTTGTTCCCCCAACAGGGGATTTCCACAGATACGCAGTATTTT. Amino acids: CASSLFPQQGISTDTQYF.